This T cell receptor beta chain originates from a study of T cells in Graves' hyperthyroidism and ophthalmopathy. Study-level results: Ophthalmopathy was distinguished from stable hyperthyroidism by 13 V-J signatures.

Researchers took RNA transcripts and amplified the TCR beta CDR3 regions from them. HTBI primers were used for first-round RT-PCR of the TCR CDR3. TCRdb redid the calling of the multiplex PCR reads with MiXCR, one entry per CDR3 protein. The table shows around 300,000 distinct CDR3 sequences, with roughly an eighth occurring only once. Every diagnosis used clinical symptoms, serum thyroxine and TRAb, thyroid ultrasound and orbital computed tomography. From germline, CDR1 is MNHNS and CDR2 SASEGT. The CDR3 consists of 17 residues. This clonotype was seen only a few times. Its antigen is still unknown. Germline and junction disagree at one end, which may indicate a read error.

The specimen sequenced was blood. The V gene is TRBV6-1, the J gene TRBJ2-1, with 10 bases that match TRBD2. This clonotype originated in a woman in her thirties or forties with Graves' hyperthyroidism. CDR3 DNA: TGTCCCAGCAGTGAGGGGACTAGCGCTTTCTCCTACAATGAGCAGTTCTTC. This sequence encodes CPSSEGTSAFSYNEQFF.